Listed here are 15 T cell receptor beta chains from one sample, sequenced in a study of cytomegalovirus exposure and HLA in healthy donors (dated by TCRdb to 2016 to 2017). Libraries came from the immunoSEQ multiplex PCR assay. For the multiplex PCR, a mixture combining 60 forward primers for TCR Vbeta segments and 13 reverse primers for TCR Jbeta segments was used. Entries here come from immuneACCESS through TCRdb and include only in-frame sequences with V and J called. Some clones fail to appear in such tables; in the studies checked, an unresolved V gene covers under half of the shortfall, and the cause of the remainder is unknown. The sample table records around 160,000 clones; 70% to 90% of these occur just once. About 9.3% of the sample belongs to the ten largest clones. The sequenced material came from PBMCs. The receptors derive from a man aged 18 to 29 in good health and CMV-seropositive.

V usage is TRBV7-8 and J usage is TRBJ1-3; 7 bases fit TRBD1. The CDR3 runs 16 residues. Germline assignment: CDR1 SGHVS and CDR2 FQNEAQ. J gave up 4 bases and V 4 bases, and 10 bases lay outside the gene matches. The CDR3 region is CASSSSTGILGNTIYF. The CDR3 nucleotides read TGTGCCAGCAGCTCTTCGACAGGGATTCTCGGAAACACCATATATTTT.

In the case of this clone: An end of the junction differs from the germline gene, which may be a read error. The rearrangement joins TRBV7-7 to TRBJ2-1; 9 bases align to TRBD2. The germline CDR1 and CDR2 sequences are SSHAT and FNYEAQ (reference sequence). This CDR3 contains 15 residues. CDR3 sequence: CASSLSSGGISEQFF. In DNA form, the CDR3 reads TGTGCTAGCAGCTTATCCAGCGGGGGGATTAGTGAGCAGTTCTTC.

The chain carries TRBV28 and TRBJ2-3, with D unresolved. The V end was cut by 2 bases, the J end by 0 bases, with 12 bases between. This CDR3 has 16 amino acids. Germline CDR1 MDHEN, CDR2 SYDVKM. The CDR3 DNA reads as TGTGCCAGCAGTTTAGGGCTCCCCTCTAGCACAGATACGCAGTATTTT. It specifies CASSLGLPSSTDTQYF.

V gene TRBV6-5 combines with J gene TRBJ2-1; D gene uncertain. This CDR3 spans 13 amino acids. V was cut by 2 bases and J by 6 bases, with 8 bases left in between. Germline-derived CDR1 and CDR2 are MNHEY and SVGAGI. Here the CDR3 reads CASSYGRINEQFF. CDR3 nucleotide sequence: TGTGCCAGCAGTTACGGCAGGATCAATGAGCAGTTCTTC.

V usage is TRBV5-1 and J usage is TRBJ2-2; tentative D call: TRBD2 (6 bases). The CDR3 extends over 14 amino acids. The germline V gene has CDR1 SGHRS and CDR2 YFSETQ. V dropped 4 bases and J dropped 7 bases, with 14 bases sitting between them. The CDR3, as DNA: TGCGCCAGCAGCCGTGGAGGGGATGGCGGGGAGCTGTTTTTT. This sequence encodes CASSRGGDGGELFF. Full variable domain (missing parts from reference TRBV5-1 and TRBJ2-2): KAGVTQTPRYLIKTRGQQVTLSCSPISGHRSVSWYQQTPGQGLQFLFEYFSETQRNKGNFPGRFSGRQFSNSRSEMNVSTLELGDSALYLCASSRGGDGGELFFGEGSRLTVL.

This clone was recorded a few times. V and J are TRBV5-6 and TRBJ1-4, with 8 bases aligning to TRBD1. The CDR3 loop spans 14 amino acids. J gave up 5 bases and V 4 bases, and 4 bases lay outside the gene matches. Germline V CDR1 and CDR2: SGHDT, YYEEEE. CDR3 nucleotide sequence: TGTGCCAGCAGCCTGCGGACAGGGAATGAAAAACTGTTTTTT. Translating gives CASSLRTGNEKLFF. Variable domain in full (rest from reference TRBV5-6 and TRBJ1-4): DAGVTQSPTHLIKTRGQQVTLRCSPKSGHDTVSWYQQALGQGPQFIFQYYEEEERQRGNFPDRFSGHQFPNYSSELNVNALLLGDSALYLCASSLRTGNEKLFFGSGTQLSVL.

This clone appeared a single time. V is TRBV5-5 and J is TRBJ2-7; D not resolved. V lost 1 base, J lost 13 bases, and 12 bases lay in between. Germline CDR1 SGHKS, CDR2 YYEKEE (reference sequence). The CDR3 loop spans 11 amino acids. The CDR3 reads CASSLTESGYF. CDR3 bases: TGTGCCAGCAGCTTGACCGAGTCGGGTTACTTC.

The DNA of the CDR3 is TGCAGCGGGGCGACAGGGGCGGTAGAGACCCAGTACTTC. Translating it yields CSGATGAVETQYF. This chain uses TRBV29-1 with TRBJ2-5; 8 positions match TRBD1. V was clipped by 7 bases and J by 4 bases; unmatched bases: 8. This CDR3 is 13 amino acids long. Per the germline V gene, CDR1 is SQVTM and CDR2 is ANQGSEA.

This chain joins TRBV7-8 and TRBJ1-5; 8 bases map to TRBD1. This CDR3 region has 19 residues. Germline loops: CDR1 SGHVS, CDR2 FQNEAQ. After removal of 4 bases from V and 0 bases from J, the junction contained 14 bases not matched to a gene. CDR3 nucleotide sequence: TGTGCCAGCAGCTCAAGGACAGGGAGAGATTTTTATAGCAATCAGCCCCAGCATTTT. This gives the protein CASSSRTGRDFYSNQPQHF.

V gene TRBV27 combines with J gene TRBJ2-7; 12 bases agree with TRBD1. J was trimmed by 6 bases and V by 5 bases; bases with no gene match: 8. CDR1 MNHEY and CDR2 SMNVEV come from the germline V gene (reference sequence). CDR3 length equals 15 residues. The CDR3 sequence: CASSAGTGGVGEQYF. The CDR3 DNA reads as TGTGCCAGCAGTGCCGGGACAGGGGGCGTCGGCGAGCAGTACTTC.

The J gene is TRBJ2-3, the V gene TRBV2; 10 positions agree with TRBD2. V was clipped by 7 bases and J by 0 bases; unmatched bases: 16. This CDR3 spans 19 amino acids. Per germline, CDR1 SNHLY and CDR2 FYNNEI. CDR3 loop: CASTHLTLAGTASTDTQYF. CDR3 sequence (DNA): TGTGCCAGCACCCATCTGACACTAGCGGGGACTGCTAGCACAGATACGCAGTATTTT. The variable domain in full, with the rest retrieved from reference TRBV2 and TRBJ2-3, is EPEVTQTPSHQVTQMGQEVILRCVPISNHLYFYWYRQILGQKVEFLVSFYNNEISEKSEIFDDQFSVERPDGSNFTLKIRSTKLEDSAMYFCASTHLTLAGTASTDTQYFGPGTRLTVL.

This clone was recorded a few times. The V gene is TRBV9, the J gene TRBJ1-1, with D tentatively TRBD1 (5 bases). The V gene's germline CDR1 is SGDLS and CDR2 YYNGEE. Trimming pared 0 bases from V and 8 bases from J, leaving 11 bases between. The CDR3 has 13 residues. The CDR3 loop is CASSVGDSGEAFF. CDR3 nucleotide sequence: TGTGCCAGCAGCGTAGGGGACTCGGGGGAAGCTTTCTTT.

With respect to this clone: At one end, the junction sequence differs from germline, possibly due to a read error. The genes are TRBV9 and TRBJ2-7; D call uncertain. Per germline, CDR1 SGDLS and CDR2 YYNGEE. The CDR3 extends over 12 amino acids. The CDR3 DNA is TGTGCCAGCAGCTCCCCCGACCCCGAGCGGTACTTC. It yields the protein CASSSPDPERYF.

CDR3 DNA: TGTGCCAGCAGTTTAATGGGACAGCGTAGGACCGACGAGCAGTACTTC. Its translation is CASSLMGQRRTDEQYF. The chain combines TRBV28 with TRBJ2-7, with 7 bases lining up with TRBD1. Germline V gene data show CDR1 as MDHEN and CDR2 as SYDVKM. CDR3 length: 16 residues. V lost 2 bases, J lost 5 bases, and 12 bases stayed unmatched.

The chain recombines TRBV27 with TRBJ2-3; D is perhaps TRBD2 (5 bases). The CDR3 loop spans 14 amino acids. V was cut by 5 bases and J by 0 bases, with 9 bases left in between. Per germline, CDR1 MNHEY and CDR2 SMNVEV (reference sequence). CDR3 sequence: CASSSGTSTDTQYF. CDR3 DNA: TGTGCCAGCAGTAGCGGAACTAGCACAGATACGCAGTATTTT.